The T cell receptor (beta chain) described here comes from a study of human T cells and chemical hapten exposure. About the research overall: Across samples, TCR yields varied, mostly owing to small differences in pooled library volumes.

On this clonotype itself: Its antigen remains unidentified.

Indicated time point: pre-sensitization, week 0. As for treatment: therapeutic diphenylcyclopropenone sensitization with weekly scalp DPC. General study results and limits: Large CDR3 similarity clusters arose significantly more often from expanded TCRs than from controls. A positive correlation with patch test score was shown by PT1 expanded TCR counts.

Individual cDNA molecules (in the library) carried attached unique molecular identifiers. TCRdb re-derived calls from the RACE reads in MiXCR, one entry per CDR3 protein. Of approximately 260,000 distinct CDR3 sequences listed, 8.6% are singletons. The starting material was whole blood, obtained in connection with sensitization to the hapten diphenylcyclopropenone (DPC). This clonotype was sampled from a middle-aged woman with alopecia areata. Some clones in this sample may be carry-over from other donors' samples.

In nucleotides, the CDR3 is TGTGCCAGCAGCCAAGTGGAAGGCTCTGGGGCCAACGTCCTGACTTTC. Its translation: CASSQVEGSGANVLTF. The chain is built from TRBV4-2 and TRBJ2-6; D is unresolved. Germline CDR1 reads LGHNA; CDR2 reads YNFKEQ. This CDR3 has 16 amino acids. Trimming pared 1 base from V and 0 bases from J, leaving 7 bases between.